The 12 T cell receptor beta chains below all came from one sample that was sequenced in a study of radiation and T cells in renal cell carcinoma. Sequencing was performed with immunoSEQ multiplex PCR; in TCRdb, only in-frame clones are kept and a portion is missing. In the table there are some 78,000 clones, 80% to 90% of which are singletons. Time point indicated: blood 4 weeks post-SBRT, at nephrectomy. The treatment was: 15 Gy SBRT to primary tumor, nephrectomy 4 weeks later. The sample was blood, taken from a patient whose treatment included radiotherapy and nephrectomy. All receptors come from a woman aged 70-85 years with renal cell carcinoma.

V is TRBV5-1 and J is TRBJ2-5; D is undetermined. The V end lost 0 bases, the J end lost 9 bases, and 15 bases lay between the germline ends. Germline CDR1 reads SGHRS; CDR2 reads YFSETQ. There are 14 residues in the CDR3. CDR3 protein: CASSLELTLTAQYF. The CDR3, as DNA: TGCGCCAGCAGCTTGGAACTGACTCTTACGGCCCAGTACTTC. Combining the CDR3 with reference TRBV5-1 and TRBJ2-5 gives the whole variable domain KAGVTQTPRYLIKTRGQQVTLSCSPISGHRSVSWYQQTPGQGLQFLFEYFSETQRNKGNFPGRFSGRQFSNSRSEMNVSTLELGDSALYLCASSLELTLTAQYFGPGTRLLVL.

The chain couples TRBV5-5 to TRBJ2-3; unclear D gene. Germline CDR1 SGHKS, CDR2 YYEKEE (reference sequence). This CDR3 contains 13 residues. Trimming removed 3 bases from V and 5 bases from J, with 10 bases in between. Here the CDR3 DNA reads TGTGCCAGCAGCTCTAGAACGGTAGATACGCAGTATTTT. Translation gives CASSSRTVDTQYF.

The chain combines TRBV6-6 with TRBJ1-1; D not resolved. The germline CDR1 and CDR2 sequences are MNHNY and SVGAGI (reference sequence). Trimming took 6 bases from V and 4 from J, leaving 18 bases between them. The CDR3 runs to 15 residues. CDR3 loop: CASRPPGEGSTEAFF. CDR3 nucleotides: TGTGCCAGCAGACCCCCCGGGGAAGGGAGCACTGAAGCTTTCTTT.

V is TRBV14 and J is TRBJ1-4; D unresolved. The CDR3 loop spans 17 amino acids. Germline lookup yields CDR1 SGHDN and CDR2 FVKESK. Trimming left V 1 base short and J 5 bases short, with 17 bases between. CDR3 in amino acids: CASSQGLRAQINEKLFF. The DNA for the CDR3 is TGTGCCAGCAGCCAAGGTCTTAGGGCACAGATAAATGAAAAACTGTTTTTT.

The chain carries TRBV7-2 and TRBJ2-7; 8 nucleotides agree with TRBD2. Germline V gene sequence: CDR1 SGHTA, CDR2 FQGNSA. CDR3 size: 15 residues. V gave up 1 base and J gave up 7 bases; unmatched junction bases: 9. CDR3 in amino acids: CASSLGTSGVGEQYF. The CDR3 bases are TGTGCCAGCAGCTTAGGAACTAGCGGCGTGGGGGAGCAGTACTTC.

The CDR3 DNA reads TGTGCCAGCAGTCCTACCAGGGTAGATCAGCCCCAGCATTTT. This codes for CASSPTRVDQPQHF. The rearrangement links TRBV28 to TRBJ1-5, with a weak D call TRBD1 (5 bases). The germline V gene has CDR1 MDHEN and CDR2 SYDVKM. This CDR3 has 14 amino acids. V was shortened by 5 bases and J by 5 bases, with 13 bases between the two germline ends.

The chain joins TRBV11-2 to TRBJ2-7; TRBD2 aligns across 8 bases. This CDR3 contains 15 residues. CDR1 and CDR2 from the germline V gene are SGHAT and FQNNGV. V gave up 6 bases and J gave up 2 bases; unmatched junction bases: 9. CDR3 protein: CASSRLSGGTYEQYF. The DNA for the CDR3 is TGTGCCAGCAGTAGGTTGAGCGGGGGAACCTACGAGCAGTACTTC.

V gene TRBV28 combines with J gene TRBJ2-7; 8 positions agree with TRBD2. There are 14 residues in the CDR3. The germline V gene encodes CDR1 MDHEN and CDR2 SYDVKM. The trim removed 5 bases at V and 1 base at J, leaving 4 bases unmatched. The CDR3 nucleotides are TGTGCCAGCAGTCGGGGGGGGTCATCCTACGAGCAGTACTTC. As protein: CASSRGGSSYEQYF.

Only one count was recorded for this clone. The chain combines TRBV9 with TRBJ2-6; 7 bases fit TRBD1. J gave up 4 bases and V 5 bases, and 3 bases lay outside the gene matches. CDR3 length equals 14 residues. Germline loops: CDR1 SGDLS, CDR2 YYNGEE. CDR3 residues: CASRQGSGANVLTF. In nucleotides, the CDR3 is TGTGCCAGCAGACAGGGGTCCGGGGCCAACGTCCTGACTTTC.

The chain has TRBV20-1 and TRBJ2-5; TRBD1 aligns across 7 bases. This CDR3 is built from 11 residues. J gave up 5 bases and V 8 bases, and 5 bases lay outside the gene matches. Germline assignment: CDR1 DFQATT and CDR2 SNEGSKA (reference sequence). In nucleotides, the CDR3 is TGCAGTCCGACAGGGAAGGAGACCCAGTACTTC. Translated, it gives CSPTGKETQYF.

The chain joins TRBV5-8 to TRBJ1-1, with D possibly matching TRBD1 (6 bases). This CDR3 is built from 15 residues. In germline, CDR1 is SGHTS, CDR2 YDEGEE. Trimming left V 3 bases short and J 0 bases short, with 12 bases between. The CDR3 nucleotides are TGTGCCAGCAGCTCGTCAGGGGTCCTGAACACTGAAGCTTTCTTT. This codes for CASSSSGVLNTEAFF.

The chain couples TRBV29-1 to TRBJ2-7; 7 nucleotides align to TRBD1. This CDR3 has 13 amino acids. With V trimmed by 6 bases and J by 0 bases, 5 bases remained unmatched. Germline loops: CDR1 SQVTM, CDR2 ANQGSEA. Here the CDR3 reads CSVGQLPSYEQYF. DNA of the CDR3: TGCAGCGTGGGACAGCTGCCCTCCTACGAGCAGTACTTC.